These 29 T cell receptor beta chains were sequenced from one sample in a study of post-analysis software for immune sequencing data. Notes on the study in general: TRBV5-6, TRBV5-1 and TRBV20-1 were among four or five TRBV segments more frequent in patients than controls.

The antigens for these receptors are not known. Prepared libraries of TCR beta cDNA carried unique molecular identifiers. TCRdb itself ran the PCR reads through MiXCR, one entry per CDR3 protein. The data show around 440,000 distinct CDR3 sequences, roughly 45% seen once. Sequences were obtained from blood. These receptors all come from a girl aged 5 to 17 with multiple sclerosis.

The CDR3 DNA reads as TGTGCCAGCAGCCATCTTCTACAGGGATCAGGGGCCAACGTCCTGACTTTC. This gives the protein CASSHLLQGSGANVLTF. The chain recombines TRBV28 with TRBJ2-6; D perhaps matches TRBD1 (6 bases). This CDR3 comprises 17 residues. Germline V CDR1 and CDR2: MDHEN, SYDVKM. V gave up 6 bases and J gave up 4 bases, with 19 bases separating them. Complete variable domain (other parts from reference TRBV28 and TRBJ2-6): DVKVTQSSRYLVKRTGEKVFLECVQDMDHENMFWYRQDPGLGLRLIYFSYDVKMKEKGDIPEGYSVSREKKERFSLILESASTNQTSMYLCASSHLLQGSGANVLTFGAGSRLTVL.

The rearrangement joins TRBV25-1 to TRBJ2-1, with D perhaps matching TRBD2 (5 bases). The V end was cut by 6 bases, the J end by 0 bases, with 24 bases between. This CDR3 region has 19 residues. CDR1 and CDR2 (germline): MGHDK, SYGVNS. CDR3 coding DNA: TGTGCCAGCAGCCCCCCAGGAGCGGTTAGTGGGAACTCCTACAATGAGCAGTTCTTC. Encoded protein: CASSPPGAVSGNSYNEQFF.

A few counts support this clonotype. This chain uses TRBV27 with TRBJ2-7, with D perhaps TRBD2 (5 bases). The germline CDR1 and CDR2 sequences are MNHEY and SMNVEV (reference sequence). This CDR3 contains 15 residues. Deletions cut 3 bases from V and 4 bases from J, with 16 bases between. The CDR3, as DNA: TGTGCCAGCAGTTTGGCAGGCACGGGATTTTACGAGCAGTACTTC. It is translated as CASSLAGTGFYEQYF.

V and J are TRBV9 and TRBJ2-1; possible D gene TRBD2, 5 bases. Trimming took off 4 bases at V and 4 bases at J, with 18 bases between the two ends. From germline, CDR1 is SGDLS and CDR2 YYNGEE. The CDR3 has 16 residues. CDR3 sequence: CASSRERVSAYNEQFF. The DNA of the CDR3 is TGTGCCAGCAGCCGGGAACGCGTTAGTGCATACAATGAGCAGTTCTTC.

V usage is TRBV7-8 and J usage is TRBJ2-1; 9 bases are a match to TRBD1. CDR1 is SGHVS and CDR2 is FQNEAQ in the germline V gene. CDR3 size: 16 residues. The V gene end was trimmed by 4 bases and the J gene end by 8 bases; junction bases not matched to a gene: 12. The CDR3 DNA reads TGTGCCAGCAGCTCCCGAGCGGGACAGGGCCTCGATGAGCAGTTCTTC. As protein: CASSSRAGQGLDEQFF.

Many counts were recorded for this clonotype. The J gene is TRBJ1-5, the V gene TRBV12-3 or TRBV12-4, with D perhaps matching TRBD1 (6 bases). The CDR3 is 14 residues long. Trimming left V 6 bases short and J 3 bases short, with 12 bases between. The CDR3 is CASSLTGSNQPQHF. For the CDR3, the DNA is TGTGCCAGCAGCTTAACAGGGTCCAATCAGCCCCAGCATTTT.

This clonotype has more than one count but fewer than ten. The V and J genes are TRBV3-1 and TRBJ2-5, with a weak D call TRBD2 (6 bases). CDR3 length equals 15 residues. The germline CDR1 and CDR2 sequences are LGHDT and YNNKEL (reference sequence). The V end lost 0 bases, the J end lost 5 bases, and 13 bases lay between the germline ends. The CDR3 here is CASSQDFGGAETQYF. The CDR3 DNA reads TGTGCCAGCAGCCAAGATTTCGGGGGAGCGGAGACCCAGTACTTC.

CDR3 amino acids: CASSLGRADYGYTF. In DNA, the CDR3 is TGTGCCAGCAGTTTAGGGAGAGCAGACTATGGCTACACCTTC. V and J are TRBV27 and TRBJ1-2; no clear D. Deletions cut 2 bases from V and 3 bases from J, with 10 bases between. This CDR3 contains 14 residues. The germline V gene has CDR1 MNHEY and CDR2 SMNVEV (reference sequence).

The J gene is TRBJ2-7, the V gene TRBV15; possible D gene TRBD1, 5 bases. The V end was cut by 5 bases, the J end by 3 bases, with 11 bases between. Germline assignment: CDR1 LNHNV and CDR2 YYDKDF (reference sequence). The CDR3 has 13 residues. CDR3 sequence (DNA): TGTGCCACCAGCCTTTCGACAGTCTACGAGCAGTACTTC. Translated, it gives CATSLSTVYEQYF.

The chain employs TRBV4-3 and TRBJ2-7, with D tentatively TRBD2 (6 bases). Germline CDR1 LGHNA, CDR2 YSLEER. The CDR3 is 14 residues long. Trimming left V 0 bases short and J 3 bases short, with 9 bases between. CDR3: CASSQELRDYEQYF. The CDR3 bases are TGCGCCAGCAGCCAAGAGTTGCGGGACTACGAGCAGTACTTC.

This clonotype was seen a handful of times. The J gene is TRBJ2-7, the V gene TRBV28; 7 positions match TRBD1. V lost 4 bases to trimming and J lost 6 bases; unmatched junction nucleotides: 6. The CDR3 extends over 13 amino acids. The germline V gene encodes CDR1 MDHEN and CDR2 SYDVKM. For the CDR3, the DNA is TGTGCCAGCAGTTCGGGACAGCTCTCCGAGCAGTACTTC. It codes for CASSSGQLSEQYF.

This clonotype was picked up a small number of times. This sequence joins TRBV10-3 and TRBJ2-7, with a tentative D call TRBD2 (6 bases). V lost 11 bases to trimming and J lost 9 bases, with 20 bases between them. Germline CDR1 reads ENHRY; CDR2 reads SYGVKD. This CDR3 has 12 amino acids. The CDR3 DNA reads as TGTGCCGCGGGCGGGGCCCTCGGTGGGCAGTACTTC. It codes for CAAGGALGGQYF.

This chain uses TRBV10-1 with TRBJ2-1; no clear D. The V gene's germline CDR1 is WNHNN and CDR2 SYGVQD (reference sequence). Trimming shortened V by 4 bases and J by 10 bases, and 11 bases separated the two germline ends. The CDR3 extends over 12 amino acids. For the CDR3, the DNA is TGCGCCAGCAGTGGTCAAGGGCGCGAGCAGTTCTTC. Translation: CASSGQGREQFF.

The CDR3 sequence: CASSLTGRAPLHF. The DNA for the CDR3 is TGTGCCAGCAGTTTAACAGGGAGAGCACCCCTCCACTTT. The V and J genes are TRBV28 and TRBJ1-6, with D maybe TRBD1 (6 bases). Trimming removed 2 bases from V and 11 bases from J, with 10 bases in between. CDR1 is MDHEN, CDR2 SYDVKM, per germline. The CDR3 runs to 13 residues.

This chain connects TRBV3-1 to TRBJ2-7; 8 nucleotides align to TRBD2. Matching the DNA end better, TRBJ2-5 makes the J call doubtful. Per the germline V gene, CDR1 is LGHDT and CDR2 is YNNKEL (reference sequence). This CDR3 spans 14 amino acids. The CDR3 spells CASSQSGSLETQYF. In DNA, the CDR3 is TGTGCCAGCAGCCAGAGCGGGAGTTTGGAGACCCAGTACTTC.

This clonotype was found once. The J gene is TRBJ2-7, the V gene TRBV20-1, with no clear D. The V gene lost 3 bases and the J gene lost 3 bases, with 9 bases spanning the gap. This CDR3 has 12 amino acids. CDR1 and CDR2 from the germline V gene are DFQATT and SNEGSKA (reference sequence). The CDR3 is CSASQESYEQYF. The CDR3 nucleotides read TGCAGTGCTAGCCAGGAAAGCTACGAGCAGTACTTC.

This clonotype has only a few counts. The chain joins TRBV5-6 to TRBJ2-7, with D unresolved. Per the germline V gene, CDR1 is SGHDT and CDR2 is YYEEEE. This CDR3 spans 12 amino acids. V was cut by 5 bases and J by 6 bases, with 12 bases left in between. In nucleotides, the CDR3 is TGTGCCAGCAGAGCTGAGGCGACCGAGCAGTACTTC. Residues: CASRAEATEQYF.

The chain links TRBV14 to TRBJ2-5; 9 nucleotides align to TRBD1. The J call may be incorrect, as the DNA end agrees better with TRBJ2-7. The germline gives CDR1 SGHDN, CDR2 FVKESK. This CDR3 has 16 residues. DNA for the CDR3: TGTGCCAGCAGCCAAGAGATGACAGGGGGAATCAACGAGCAGTACTTC. It yields the protein CASSQEMTGGINEQYF.

The rearrangement joins TRBV7-3 to TRBJ2-1; 12 bases match TRBD2. The V gene end was trimmed by 0 bases and the J gene end by 13 bases; junction bases not matched to a gene: 1. Germline V gene data show CDR1 as SGHTA and CDR2 as FQGTGA. The CDR3 is 13 residues long. In DNA, the CDR3 is TGTGCCAGCAGCTTAACACTAGCGGGAGGACAGTTCTTC. The encoded protein is CASSLTLAGGQFF.

The chain employs TRBV4-2 and TRBJ2-3, with 12 bases fitting TRBD2. The CDR3 contains 17 residues. Trimming at V came to 0 bases and at J to 3 bases, leaving 4 bases not matched to a gene. Germline assignment: CDR1 LGHNA and CDR2 YNFKEQ. The CDR3, as DNA: TGTGCCAGCAGCCAAGATCTAGCGGGAGGGAGGACAGATACGCAGTATTTT. The encoded protein is CASSQDLAGGRTDTQYF.

This clonotype was seen a handful of times. The rearrangement links TRBV6-5 to TRBJ2-5; tentatively, D is TRBD1 (6 bases). The germline CDR1 and CDR2 sequences are MNHEY and SVGAGI. Between the trimmed V and J ends, which lost 6 bases and 5 bases, there was a span of 10 bases. The CDR3 loop spans 12 amino acids. In nucleotides, the CDR3 is TGTGCCAGCAGAACAGGGTGGGAGACCCAGTACTTC. This gives the protein CASRTGWETQYF.

The V and J genes are TRBV5-1 and TRBJ1-1, with D tentatively TRBD1 (5 bases). This CDR3 spans 13 amino acids. The germline CDR1 and CDR2 sequences are SGHRS and YFSETQ. The V and J ends lost 0 bases and 8 bases respectively, with 11 bases between them. In nucleotides, the CDR3 is TGCGCCAGCAGCTTGGTAGAGGAGGGGGAAGCTTTCTTT. Its translation is CASSLVEEGEAFF.

This chain links TRBV7-9 with TRBJ2-1, with D possibly being TRBD1 (6 bases). Trimming took off 1 base at V and 7 bases at J, with 14 bases between the two ends. This CDR3 region has 15 residues. Germline V CDR1 and CDR2: SEHNR, FQNEAQ (reference sequence). CDR3 in amino acids: CASSLVQGVWNEQFF. DNA of the CDR3: TGTGCCAGCAGCTTAGTACAGGGAGTATGGAATGAGCAGTTCTTC.

V is TRBV28 and J is TRBJ1-4; no clear D. The CDR3 consists of 14 residues. Trimming shortened V by 3 bases and J by 7 bases, and 12 bases separated the two germline ends. Germline-derived CDR1 and CDR2 are MDHEN and SYDVKM. The CDR3 nucleotides are TGTGCCAGCAGTTTTGGAGGGTCTGGTGAAAAACTGTTTTTT. The encoded protein is CASSFGGSGEKLFF.

V and J are TRBV5-1 and TRBJ1-1; a possible D gene is TRBD1 (5 bases). The CDR3 sequence is 15 residues long. V lost 0 bases and J 4 bases, leaving 13 bases between the germline ends. Germline V lookup: CDR1 SGHRS, CDR2 YFSETQ. Here the CDR3 DNA reads TGCGCCAGCAGCTTGGCCGCGGGGCGGGGCACTGAAGCTTTCTTT. It yields the protein CASSLAAGRGTEAFF.

This clonotype has more than one count but fewer than ten. The rearrangement uses TRBV12-3 or TRBV12-4 and TRBJ2-1; 7 bases are shared with TRBD2. The CDR3 totals 15 residues. After removal of 0 bases from V and 9 bases from J, the junction contained 8 bases not matched to a gene. CDR3 sequence: CASSLAGLEGGEQFF. The CDR3, as DNA: TGTGCCAGCAGTTTAGCCGGACTAGAAGGCGGTGAGCAGTTCTTC.

The chain employs TRBV2 and TRBJ2-5; 9 nucleotides line up with TRBD2. Germline values: CDR1 SNHLY, CDR2 FYNNEI. The CDR3 consists of 14 residues. V lost 5 bases and J lost 4; bases outside the gene matches: 5. The CDR3 DNA reads as TGTGCCAGCAGTAGGACTAGCGTATCAGAGACCCAGTACTTC. This codes for CASSRTSVSETQYF. Complete variable domain (other parts from reference TRBV2 and TRBJ2-5): EPEVTQTPSHQVTQMGQEVILRCVPISNHLYFYWYRQILGQKVEFLVSFYNNEISEKSEIFDDQFSVERPDGSNFTLKIRSTKLEDSAMYFCASSRTSVSETQYFGPGTRLLVL.

This chain joins TRBV5-1 and TRBJ2-2; 8 nucleotides line up with TRBD1. There are 16 residues in the CDR3. V shed 4 bases and J 0 bases; nucleotides not matched to a gene: 5. Germline loops: CDR1 SGHRS, CDR2 YFSETQ. The CDR3 loop reads CASSQSTGANTGELFF. In DNA, the CDR3 is TGCGCCAGCAGCCAATCGACAGGGGCGAACACCGGGGAGCTGTTTTTT.

The CDR3: CASSLFGANEQYF. CDR3 coding DNA: TGTGCCAGCAGCCTCTTCGGCGCAAACGAGCAGTACTTC. The chain has TRBV5-6 and TRBJ2-5; no clear D gene. The assigned J gene may be wrong: the sequence end matches TRBJ2-7 better. The CDR3 is 13 residues long. In germline, CDR1 is SGHDT, CDR2 YYEEEE.